This TCR beta chain is drawn from a study of T cells expressing NK-cell markers. General observations from the study: The dominant NKG2C+ clonotypes represented about 1.0-7.0% of CD8+ T cells in several donors.

Details on this clonotype: Its target is not known.

Germline-derived CDR1 and CDR2 are WNHNN and SYGVQD (reference sequence). This CDR3 comprises 13 residues. From its re-call of the 5' RACE reads, TCRdb lists each CDR3 protein once, without DNA. This sample's table reports over 250,000 distinct CDR3 sequences. The source material was blood T cells: a sorted CD56 or NKG2C T cell subset, CD4+ or CD8+ T cells, or bulk PBMC T cells (not recorded which). This chain uses TRBV10-1 with TRBJ1-6. This TCR was sampled from a woman between 18 and 70 years old in good health. The CDR3 protein is CASGGDRDSPLHF.